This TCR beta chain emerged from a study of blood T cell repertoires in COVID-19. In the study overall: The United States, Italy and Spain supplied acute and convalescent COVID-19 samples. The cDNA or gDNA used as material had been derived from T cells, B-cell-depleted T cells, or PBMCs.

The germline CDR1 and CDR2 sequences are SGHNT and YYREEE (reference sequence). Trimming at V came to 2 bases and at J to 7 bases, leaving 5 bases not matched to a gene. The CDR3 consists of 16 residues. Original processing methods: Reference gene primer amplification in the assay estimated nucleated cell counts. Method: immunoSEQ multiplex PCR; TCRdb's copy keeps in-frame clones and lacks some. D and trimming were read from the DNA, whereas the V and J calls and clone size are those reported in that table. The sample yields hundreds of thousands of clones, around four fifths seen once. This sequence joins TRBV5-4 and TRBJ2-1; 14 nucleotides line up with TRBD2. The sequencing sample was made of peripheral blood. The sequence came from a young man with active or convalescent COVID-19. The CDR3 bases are TGTGCCAGCAGCTTAGCGACTAGCGGGGGGGTGAATGAGCAGTTCTTC. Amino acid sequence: CASSLATSGGVNEQFF.